Listed below are T cell receptor beta chains from one sample, sequenced in a study of control samples from healthy donors and cancer patients. Libraries were prepared by immunoSEQ multiplex PCR; TCRdb keeps only in-frame clonotypes and omits some of them. The sample records about 99,000 clones, roughly 89% being singletons. The sequenced sample was PBMCs. These receptors originate from a man in his sixties with lung cancer. CDR3s include the opening cysteine and the closing phenylalanine or tryptophan. D genes are given only for firm matches. Only part of the rows carry a size: once, few, many, or a class if the clone is expanded.

CDR3 protein,CDR3 DNA,V gene,J gene,D gene,clone size
CASSQERLAGVYEQFF,TGCGCCAGCAGCCAAGAAAGGCTAGCGGGGGTCTATGAGCAGTTCTTC,TRBV4-1,TRBJ2-1,TRBD2,NA
CASTSSGASEGYGYTF,TGTGCCAGCACTTCCTCCGGGGCCTCCGAAGGCTATGGCTACACCTTC,TRBV7-9,TRBJ1-2,NA,NA
CASSAGTDTQYF,TGTGCCAGCAGCGCGGGAACAGATACGCAGTATTTT,TRBV5-4,TRBJ2-3,NA,NA
CASSPRDDGQPQHF,TGTGCCAGCAGCCCCCGGGACGATGGTCAGCCCCAGCATTTT,TRBV7-9,TRBJ1-5,NA,NA
CSASPLMTSARAIATQYF,TGCAGTGCTAGTCCCCTTATGACTAGCGCGAGGGCTATTGCTACGCAGTATTTT,TRBV20-1,TRBJ2-3,TRBD2,NA
CASSLYSVRGDTIYF,TGTGCCAGCAGCTTGTACTCGGTGAGGGGAGACACCATATATTTT,TRBV5-6,TRBJ1-3,NA,NA
CASSSTGVLTGNTIYF,TGTGCCAGCAGCTCCACAGGGGTGCTTACTGGAAACACCATATATTTT,TRBV7-9,TRBJ1-3,TRBD1,NA
CAWSVDRGNTIYF,TGTGCCTGGAGTGTAGACAGGGGAAACACCATATATTTT,TRBV30,TRBJ1-3,NA,NA
CSVAPPANTEAFF,TGCAGCGTCGCTCCCCCAGCGAACACTGAAGCTTTCTTT,TRBV29-1,TRBJ1-1,NA,NA
CASMSRGFSGNTIYF,TGCGCCAGCATGAGCCGGGGTTTCTCTGGAAACACCATATATTTT,TRBV4-1,TRBJ1-3,NA,NA
CASSYFQGASEAFF,TGTGCCAGCAGTTACTTCCAGGGTGCGAGTGAAGCTTTCTTT,TRBV6-6,TRBJ1-1,NA,NA
CASSVGTLNQPQHF,TGTGCCAGCAGTGTGGGGACTTTAAATCAGCCCCAGCATTTT,TRBV2,TRBJ1-5,NA,NA
CASSHKGAGYYNEQFF,TGTGCCAGCAGCCACAAGGGAGCGGGGTATTACAATGAGCAGTTCTTC,TRBV7-2,TRBJ2-1,TRBD2,NA
CASRYDSSESGNTIYF,TGTGCCAGCAGATATGACAGCTCGGAATCTGGAAACACCATATATTTT,TRBV9,TRBJ1-3,NA,NA
CASSLSSGGSEQYF,TGCGCCAGCAGTCTTTCGTCAGGGGGGAGCGAGCAGTACTTC,TRBV5-1,TRBJ2-7,NA,once
CASSTGQGARTGELFF,TGCGCCAGCAGCACCGGACAGGGGGCGCGTACCGGGGAGCTGTTTTTT,TRBV5-1,TRBJ2-2,TRBD1,NA
CASSEGLYTDTQYF,TGTGCCAGCAGTGAGGGACTCTACACAGATACGCAGTATTTT,TRBV6-1,TRBJ2-3,NA,NA
CASSSVGGGADTQYF,TGTGCCAGCAGCTCCGTGGGGGGGGGTGCAGATACGCAGTATTTT,TRBV7-7,TRBJ2-3,TRBD2,NA